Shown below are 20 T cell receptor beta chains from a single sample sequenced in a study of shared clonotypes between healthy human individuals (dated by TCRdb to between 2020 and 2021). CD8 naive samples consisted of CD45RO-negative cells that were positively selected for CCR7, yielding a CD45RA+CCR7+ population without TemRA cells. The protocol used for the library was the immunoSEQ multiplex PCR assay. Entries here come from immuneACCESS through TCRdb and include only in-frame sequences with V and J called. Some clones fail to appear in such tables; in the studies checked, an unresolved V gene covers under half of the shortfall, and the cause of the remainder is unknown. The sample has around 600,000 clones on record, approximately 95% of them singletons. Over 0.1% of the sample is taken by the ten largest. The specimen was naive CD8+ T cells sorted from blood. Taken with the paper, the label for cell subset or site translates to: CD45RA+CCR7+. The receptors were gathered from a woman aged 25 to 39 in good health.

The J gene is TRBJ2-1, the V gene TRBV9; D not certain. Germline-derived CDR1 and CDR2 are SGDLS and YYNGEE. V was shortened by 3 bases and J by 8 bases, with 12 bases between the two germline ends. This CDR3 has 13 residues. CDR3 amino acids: CASSALRVDEQFF. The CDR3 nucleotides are TGTGCCAGCAGCGCCCTAAGGGTCGATGAGCAGTTCTTC. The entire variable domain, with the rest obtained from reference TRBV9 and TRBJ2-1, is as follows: DSGVTQTPKHLITATGQRVTLRCSPRSGDLSVYWYQQSLDQGLQFLIQYYNGEERAKGNILERFSAQQFPDLHSELNLSSLELGDSALYFCASSALRVDEQFFGPGTRLTVL.

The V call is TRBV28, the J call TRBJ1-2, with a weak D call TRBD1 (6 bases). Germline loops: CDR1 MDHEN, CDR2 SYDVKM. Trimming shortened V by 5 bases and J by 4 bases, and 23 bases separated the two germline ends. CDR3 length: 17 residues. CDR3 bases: TGTGCCAGCAGTCCCCGGTTAAAACAGGGTTTGGCCTATGGCTACACCTTC. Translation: CASSPRLKQGLAYGYTF.

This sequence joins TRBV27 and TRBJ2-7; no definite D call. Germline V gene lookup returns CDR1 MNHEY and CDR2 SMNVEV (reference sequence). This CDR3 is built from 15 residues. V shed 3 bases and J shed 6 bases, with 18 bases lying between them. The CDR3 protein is CASSFRPETPLEQYF. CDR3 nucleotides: TGTGCCAGCAGTTTCCGCCCGGAAACCCCTCTCGAGCAGTACTTC.

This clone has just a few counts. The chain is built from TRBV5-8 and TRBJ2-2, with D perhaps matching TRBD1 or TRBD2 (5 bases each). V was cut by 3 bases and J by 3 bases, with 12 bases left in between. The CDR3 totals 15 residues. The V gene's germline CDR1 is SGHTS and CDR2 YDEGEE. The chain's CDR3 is CASSWPGPYTGELFF. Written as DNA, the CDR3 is TGTGCCAGCAGCTGGCCGGGGCCGTACACCGGGGAGCTGTTTTTT.

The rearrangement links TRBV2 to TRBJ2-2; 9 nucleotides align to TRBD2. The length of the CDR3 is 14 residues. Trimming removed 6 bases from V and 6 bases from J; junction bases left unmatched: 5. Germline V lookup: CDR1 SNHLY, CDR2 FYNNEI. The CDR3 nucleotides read TGTGCCAGCAGAAGCGGGACTAGCTCCGGGGAGCTGTTTTTT. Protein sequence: CASRSGTSSGELFF.

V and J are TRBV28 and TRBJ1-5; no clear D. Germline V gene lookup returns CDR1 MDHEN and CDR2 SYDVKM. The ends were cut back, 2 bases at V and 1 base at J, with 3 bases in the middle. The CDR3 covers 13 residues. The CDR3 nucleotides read TGTGCCAGCAGTTTAACCAGCAATCAGCCCCAGCATTTT. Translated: CASSLTSNQPQHF.

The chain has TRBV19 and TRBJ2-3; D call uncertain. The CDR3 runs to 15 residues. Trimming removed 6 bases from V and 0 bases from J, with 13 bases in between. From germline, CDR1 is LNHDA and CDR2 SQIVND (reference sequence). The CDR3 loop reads CASSSFAASTDTQYF. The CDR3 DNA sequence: TGTGCCAGTAGCTCCTTTGCGGCAAGCACAGATACGCAGTATTTT.

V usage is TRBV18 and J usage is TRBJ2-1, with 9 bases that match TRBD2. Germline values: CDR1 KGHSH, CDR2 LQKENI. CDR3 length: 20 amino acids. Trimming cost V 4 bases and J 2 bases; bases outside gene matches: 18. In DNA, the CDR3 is TGTGCCAGCTCACTTGTTGGCCAGGGACTAGCTTACCTGGCCTACAATGAGCAGTTCTTC. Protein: CASSLVGQGLAYLAYNEQFF.

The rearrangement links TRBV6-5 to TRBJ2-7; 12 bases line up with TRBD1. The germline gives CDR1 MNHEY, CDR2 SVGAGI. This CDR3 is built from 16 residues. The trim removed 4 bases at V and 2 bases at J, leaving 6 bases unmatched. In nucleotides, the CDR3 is TGTGCCAGCAGTTTGGACGGGACAGGGGGCACCTACGAGCAGTACTTC. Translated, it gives CASSLDGTGGTYEQYF.

CDR3 region: CASRIGPMNTEAFF. CDR3 coding DNA: TGTGCCAGCAGGATCGGCCCCATGAACACTGAAGCTTTCTTT. V and J are TRBV7-9 and TRBJ1-1; no firm D call. The CDR3 contains 14 residues. Germline V gene data show CDR1 as SEHNR and CDR2 as FQNEAQ (reference sequence). Trimming removed 6 bases at V and 0 bases at J, with 11 bases between.

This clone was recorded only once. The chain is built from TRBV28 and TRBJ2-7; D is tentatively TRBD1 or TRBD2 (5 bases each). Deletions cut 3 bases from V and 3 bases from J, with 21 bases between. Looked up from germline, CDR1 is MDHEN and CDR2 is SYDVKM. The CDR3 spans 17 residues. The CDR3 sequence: CASSLWGGRAPDYEQYF. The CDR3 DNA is TGTGCCAGCAGTTTGTGGGGCGGGCGGGCCCCCGACTACGAGCAGTACTTC.

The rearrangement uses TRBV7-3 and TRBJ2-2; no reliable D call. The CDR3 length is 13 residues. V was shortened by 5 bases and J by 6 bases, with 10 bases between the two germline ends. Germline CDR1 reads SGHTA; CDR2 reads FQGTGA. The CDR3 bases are TGTGCCAGCAGCCCTGCTGGAGCCGGGGAGCTGTTTTTT. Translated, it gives CASSPAGAGELFF.

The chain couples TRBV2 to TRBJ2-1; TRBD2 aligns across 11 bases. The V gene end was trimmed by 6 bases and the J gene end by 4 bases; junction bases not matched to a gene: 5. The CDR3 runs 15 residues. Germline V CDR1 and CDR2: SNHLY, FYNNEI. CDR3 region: CASRRGLAVYNEQFF. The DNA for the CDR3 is TGTGCCAGCAGACGGGGACTAGCGGTTTACAATGAGCAGTTCTTC.

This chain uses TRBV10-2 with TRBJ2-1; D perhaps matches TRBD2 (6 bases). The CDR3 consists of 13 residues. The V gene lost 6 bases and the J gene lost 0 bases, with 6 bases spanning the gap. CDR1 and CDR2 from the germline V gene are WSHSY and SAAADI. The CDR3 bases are TGCGCCAGCAGGGAGGGCTCCTACAATGAGCAGTTCTTC. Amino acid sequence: CASREGSYNEQFF.

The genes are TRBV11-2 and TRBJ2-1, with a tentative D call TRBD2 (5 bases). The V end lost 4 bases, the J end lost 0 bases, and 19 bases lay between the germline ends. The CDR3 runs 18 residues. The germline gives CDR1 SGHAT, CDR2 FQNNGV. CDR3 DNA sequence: TGTGCCAGCAGCTCAGTTGAGGCAGGACTCTTCTCCTACAATGAGCAGTTCTTC. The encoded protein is CASSSVEAGLFSYNEQFF.

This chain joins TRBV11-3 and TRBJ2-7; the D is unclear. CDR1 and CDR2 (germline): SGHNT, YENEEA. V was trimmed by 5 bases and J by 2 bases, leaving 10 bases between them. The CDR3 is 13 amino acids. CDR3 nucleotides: TGTGCCAGCAGCAAAGACACAACCTACGAGCAGTACTTC. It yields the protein CASSKDTTYEQYF.

CDR3 sequence: CASSLFSTSGLGDTQYF. DNA of the CDR3: TGTGCCAGCAGTTTATTCTCCACTAGCGGCCTAGGAGATACGCAGTATTTT. This chain links TRBV28 with TRBJ2-3; 8 bases are shared with TRBD2. Losses at the gene ends were 1 base for V and 5 bases for J; bases not matched to a gene: 11. CDR1 and CDR2 from the germline V gene are MDHEN and SYDVKM. The CDR3 spans 17 residues. Complete variable domain (other parts from reference TRBV28 and TRBJ2-3): DVKVTQSSRYLVKRTGEKVFLECVQDMDHENMFWYRQDPGLGLRLIYFSYDVKMKEKGDIPEGYSVSREKKERFSLILESASTNQTSMYLCASSLFSTSGLGDTQYFGPGTRLTVL.

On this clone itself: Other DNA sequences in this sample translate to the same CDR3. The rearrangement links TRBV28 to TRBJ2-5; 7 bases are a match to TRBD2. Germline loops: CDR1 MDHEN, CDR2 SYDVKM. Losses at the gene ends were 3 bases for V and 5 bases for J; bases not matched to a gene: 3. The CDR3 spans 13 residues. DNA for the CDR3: TGTGCCAGCAGTTTGCTGGGAGGGGAGACCCAGTACTTC. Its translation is CASSLLGGETQYF.

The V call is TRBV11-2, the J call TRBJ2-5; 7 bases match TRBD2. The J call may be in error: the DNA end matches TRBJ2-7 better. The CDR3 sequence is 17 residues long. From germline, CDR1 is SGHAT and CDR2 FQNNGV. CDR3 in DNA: TGTGCCAGCAGCCCCGGGCCGGGGAGGGCCAGGTTCAACGAGCAGTACTTC. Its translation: CASSPGPGRARFNEQYF.

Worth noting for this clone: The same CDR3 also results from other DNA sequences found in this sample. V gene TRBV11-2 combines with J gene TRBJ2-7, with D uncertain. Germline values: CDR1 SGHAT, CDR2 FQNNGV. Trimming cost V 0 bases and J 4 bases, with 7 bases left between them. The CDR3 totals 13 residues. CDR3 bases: TGTGCCAGCAGCTTAGAAAGCTCTTACGAGCAGTACTTC. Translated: CASSLESSYEQYF.